This T cell receptor (beta chain) was profiled in a study of OX40 agonist ivuxolimab in advanced cancers. About the study: It was permissible to have had prior anti-PD-1, anti-PD-L1 or anti-CTLA-4 therapy, and over 35% had some. Whole-study findings and limits: Averaging showed that CD8+ T cells had more expanded clones than CD4+ did.

Assay used: immunoSEQ multiplex PCR; TCRdb lists only in-frame clones, some missing. The table has 99,000 or so clones, approximately 94% seen once; the top ten hold about 0.18%. Blood sampling was done at baseline, cycle 4 day 1, and cycle 7 day 1. A word on this clone: The antigen remains undetermined.

The clonotype originates from an adult with an advanced solid tumor such as melanoma, head and neck, liver or kidney cancer. The input for sequencing was CD4+ or CD8+ T cells sorted from blood, taken in a trial of the OX40 agonist ivuxolimab.

CDR3 region: CASSRVLAGGPGETQYF. The DNA of the CDR3 is TGTGCCAGCAGCCGAGTACTAGCGGGCGGCCCCGGCGAGACCCAGTACTTC. This rearrangement joins TRBV7-9 to TRBJ2-5; 9 nucleotides match TRBD2. Germline V gives CDR1 SEHNR, CDR2 FQNEAQ (reference sequence). The trim removed 5 bases at V and 5 bases at J, leaving 15 bases unmatched. The CDR3 sequence is 17 residues long.